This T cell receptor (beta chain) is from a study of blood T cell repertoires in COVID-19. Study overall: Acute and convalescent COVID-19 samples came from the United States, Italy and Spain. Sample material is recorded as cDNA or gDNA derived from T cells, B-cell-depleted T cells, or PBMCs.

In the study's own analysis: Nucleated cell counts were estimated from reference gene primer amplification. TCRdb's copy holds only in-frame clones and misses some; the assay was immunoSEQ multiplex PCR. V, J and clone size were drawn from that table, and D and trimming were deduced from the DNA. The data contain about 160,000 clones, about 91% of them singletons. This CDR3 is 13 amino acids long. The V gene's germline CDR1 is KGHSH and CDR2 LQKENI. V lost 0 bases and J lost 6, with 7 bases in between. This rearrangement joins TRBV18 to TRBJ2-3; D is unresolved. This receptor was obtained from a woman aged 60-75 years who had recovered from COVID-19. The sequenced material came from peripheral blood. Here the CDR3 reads CASSPPNADTQYF. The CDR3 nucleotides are TGTGCCAGCTCACCACCGAACGCGGATACGCAGTATTTT. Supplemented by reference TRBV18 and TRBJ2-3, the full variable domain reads NAGVMQNPRHLVRRRGQEARLRCSPMKGHSHVYWYRQLPEEGLKFMVYLQKENIIDESGMPKERFSAEFPKEGPSILRIQQVVRGDSAAYFCASSPPNADTQYFGPGTRLTVL.